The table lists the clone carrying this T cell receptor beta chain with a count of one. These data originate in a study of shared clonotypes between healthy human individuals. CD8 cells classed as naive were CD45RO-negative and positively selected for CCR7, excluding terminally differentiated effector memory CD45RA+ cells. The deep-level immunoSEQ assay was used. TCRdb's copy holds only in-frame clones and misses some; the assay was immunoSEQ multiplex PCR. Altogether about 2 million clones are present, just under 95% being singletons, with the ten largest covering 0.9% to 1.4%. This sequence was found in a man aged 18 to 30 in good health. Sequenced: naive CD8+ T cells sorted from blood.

CDR3 amino acids: CASSQLAGGTDTQYF. The CDR3 coding sequence is TGCGCCAGCAGCCAATTAGCGGGGGGCACAGATACGCAGTATTTT. The chain links TRBV4-1 to TRBJ2-3, with 9 nucleotides matching TRBD2. Germline assignment: CDR1 MGHRA and CDR2 YSYEKL. CDR3 length equals 15 residues. After removal of 2 bases from V and 1 base from J, the junction contained 1 base not matched to a gene.